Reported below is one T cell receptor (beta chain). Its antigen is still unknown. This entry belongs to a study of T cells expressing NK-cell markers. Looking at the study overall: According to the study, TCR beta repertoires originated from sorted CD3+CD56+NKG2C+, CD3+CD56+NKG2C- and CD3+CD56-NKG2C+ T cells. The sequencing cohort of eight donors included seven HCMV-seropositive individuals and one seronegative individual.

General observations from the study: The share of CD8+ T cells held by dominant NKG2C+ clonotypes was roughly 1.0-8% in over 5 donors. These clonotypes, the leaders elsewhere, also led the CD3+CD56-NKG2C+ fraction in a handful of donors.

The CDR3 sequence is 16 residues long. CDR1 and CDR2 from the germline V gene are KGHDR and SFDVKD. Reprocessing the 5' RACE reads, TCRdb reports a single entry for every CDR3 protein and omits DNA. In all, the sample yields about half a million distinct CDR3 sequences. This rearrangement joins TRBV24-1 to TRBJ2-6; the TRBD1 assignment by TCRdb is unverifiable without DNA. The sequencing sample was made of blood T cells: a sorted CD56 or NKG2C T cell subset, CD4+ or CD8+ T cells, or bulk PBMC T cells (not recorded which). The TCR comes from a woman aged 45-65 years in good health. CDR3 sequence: CATSPGGASGANVLTF.